This is a list of T cell receptor beta chains from one sample in a study of T cells in localized non-small cell lung cancer. The repertoire was sequenced with immunoSEQ multiplex PCR; TCRdb's copy has only in-frame clones and lacks some. The sample contains under 55,000 clones, around 81% of which appear only once. Sample: PBMCs, taken before any cancer treatment. The origin of the receptors is a woman aged 35-70 years with stage II lung adenocarcinoma. Both conserved end residues are part of each CDR3. Each record gives: clone size, V gene, J gene, D gene, CDR3 protein, CDR3 DNA. The D gene is left open where the match is weak. Where a row states a size, it is once, few, many or the class of an expanded clone; other rows omit it.

.	TRBV5-1	TRBJ2-1	.	CASSLDGGADNEQFF	TGCGCCAGCAGCCTTGATGGGGGGGCAGACAATGAGCAGTTCTTC
few	TRBV7-2	TRBJ1-6	.	CASSVPNSPLHF	TGTGCCAGCAGCGTACCTAATTCACCCCTCCACTTT
.	TRBV7-8	TRBJ1-1	.	CASSLRGGQTNTEAFF	TGTGCCAGCAGCTTAAGAGGGGGACAAACCAACACTGAAGCTTTCTTT
.	TRBV7-3	TRBJ2-3	.	CASSLLKGSDTQYF	TGTGCCAGCAGCTTACTGAAGGGGTCAGATACGCAGTATTTT
.	TRBV15	TRBJ1-2	.	CATSRAKGEDYGYTF	TGTGCCACCAGCAGAGCGAAGGGGGAAGACTATGGCTACACCTTC
.	TRBV7-6	TRBJ2-7	TRBD2	CASSLVAGAYEQYF	TGTGCCAGCAGCTTAGTCGCGGGGGCCTACGAGCAGTACTTC
once	TRBV5-1	TRBJ1-2	TRBD1	CASSQGQGIYGYTF	TGCGCCAGCAGCCAAGGACAGGGTATCTATGGCTACACCTTC
once	TRBV5-5	TRBJ1-1	.	CASSARQQSNTEAFF	TGTGCCAGCAGCGCCCGACAGCAGTCGAACACTGAAGCTTTCTTT
.	TRBV5-1	TRBJ1-4	TRBD1	CASSTGVDEKLFF	TGCGCCAGCTCTACAGGGGTGGATGAAAAACTGTTTTTT
.	TRBV19	TRBJ1-1	TRBD1	CASRVTGTNTEAFF	TGTGCCAGTAGGGTGACAGGGACCAACACTGAAGCTTTCTTT
.	TRBV11-2	TRBJ2-5	.	CASSSDLNLGETQYF	TGTGCCAGCAGTTCGGACCTTAACCTAGGGGAGACCCAGTACTTC
medium-sized	TRBV30	TRBJ1-1	.	CAWSTWSEAFF	TGTGCCTGGAGTACCTGGTCTGAAGCTTTCTTT
.	TRBV2	TRBJ2-5	.	CASSEEVGRETQYF	TGTGCCAGCAGTGAGGAGGTTGGTCGTGAGACCCAGTACTTC
.	TRBV5-6	TRBJ1-1	.	CASSFTVNTEAFF	TGTGCCAGCAGCTTTACGGTGAACACTGAAGCTTTCTTT
.	TRBV6-1	TRBJ1-5	TRBD1	CASNTRDRLQPQHF	TGTGCCAGCAATACCCGGGACAGGTTACAGCCCCAGCATTTT
.	TRBV6-1	TRBJ2-3	TRBD2	CASSEVGGGARDTQYF	TGTGCCAGCAGTGAAGTTGGCGGGGGGGCCCGAGATACGCAGTATTTT
.	TRBV6-1	TRBJ2-7	.	CASTFGTSYEQYF	TGTGCCAGCACTTTCGGGACTTCCTACGAGCAGTACTTC
.	TRBV2	TRBJ2-7	.	CASQAGSLNYEQYF	TGTGCCAGCCAGGCAGGGAGTCTGAACTACGAGCAGTACTTC
medium-sized	TRBV15	TRBJ1-2	TRBD1	CATSRTTGNYGYTF	TGTGCCACCAGCAGGACGACAGGGAACTATGGCTACACCTTC
.	TRBV30	TRBJ1-1	.	CAWSVLVNTEAFF	TGTGCCTGGAGTGTACTCGTGAACACTGAAGCTTTCTTT
.	TRBV19	TRBJ2-3	.	CASRRTDLSTDTQYF	TGTGCCAGTAGAAGGACGGATCTGAGCACAGATACGCAGTATTTT
.	TRBV10-2	TRBJ2-1	.	CASSDNNEQFF	TGCGCCAGCAGTGATAACAATGAGCAGTTCTTC
.	TRBV18	TRBJ1-4	.	CASSPNSGTPGEKLFF	TGTGCCAGCTCACCAAATTCCGGGACGCCAGGGGAAAAACTGTTTTTT
.	TRBV28	TRBJ1-2	.	CASRTAPYGYTF	TGTGCCAGCAGGACCGCCCCCTATGGCTACACCTTC
once	TRBV18	TRBJ1-1	.	CASSPGARTEAFF	TGTGCCAGCTCACCGGGGGCCCGGACTGAAGCTTTCTTT
.	TRBV9	TRBJ1-1	.	CASSVESRQPTEAFF	TGTGCCAGCAGCGTAGAAAGTCGGCAGCCGACTGAAGCTTTCTTT
.	TRBV7-2	TRBJ1-1	.	CASSPRNSNTEAFF	TGTGCCAGCAGCCCCCGTAACTCAAACACTGAAGCTTTCTTT
once	TRBV4-1	TRBJ2-1	TRBD1	CASSQASTGTGVNEQFF	TGCGCCAGCAGCCAAGCTTCGACCGGGACAGGGGTCAATGAGCAGTTCTTC
.	TRBV18	TRBJ1-1	.	CASSPQGSNTEAFF	TGTGCCAGCTCACCTCAGGGTAGCAACACTGAAGCTTTCTTT
.	TRBV5-1	TRBJ1-4	TRBD1	CASSRDRGREKLFF	TGCGCCAGCAGCAGGGACAGGGGGCGTGAAAAACTGTTTTTT
.	TRBV4-1	TRBJ2-5	.	CASSQDGEVQETQYF	TGCGCCAGCAGCCAAGATGGGGAGGTACAAGAGACCCAGTACTTC